This TCR beta chain was obtained from a study of healthy donors' naive CD4 and CD8 T cells. TCR libraries were built from 450 to 650 ng of total RNA by linear amplification. TCRdb re-derived calls from the reads in MiXCR, one entry per CDR3 protein. The profile covers approximately 180,000 distinct CDR3 sequences, with around 74% appearing a single time and approximately 2.5% taken by the ten largest. Germline-derived CDR1 and CDR2 are MNHEY and SVGAGI. V was shortened by 0 bases and J by 6 bases, with 6 bases between the two germline ends. This CDR3 is built from 13 residues. Sorting defined naive CD4+ as CD4+CD8-CD45RO-CD45RA+ and naive CD8+ as CD8+CD4-CD45RA+CD27bright. The study, taken as a whole, reports: Negatively charged CDR3s marked CD8+ lineage; positively charged CDR3s marked CD4+ lineage.

About this clonotype itself: Its antigen is unidentified.

Sample: naive CD4+ and CD8+ T cells sorted from blood, pooled from several donors. The chain couples TRBV6-5 to TRBJ2-1; tentatively, D is TRBD1 (5 bases). This TCR was sampled from a pool of human donors in good health; the sample pools cells from several healthy donors. The CDR3 region is CASSYSGLNEQFF. The CDR3 DNA reads as TGTGCCAGCAGTTACTCGGGGCTCAATGAGCAGTTCTTC.